These 18 T cell receptor beta chains came from one sample sequenced in a study of T-cell memory formation after mild COVID-19. TCRdb passed the 5' RACE reads through MiXCR, listing each CDR3 protein once. Of approximately 210,000 distinct CDR3 sequences listed, about 10% are singletons. Material: PBMCs or a T cell subset sorted from them (not recorded which). These receptor sequences come from a man aged 18 to 30 who had mild COVID-19 (a few samples of this study predate the infection). Cell type and time point are not known.

The chain is built from TRBV11-2 and TRBJ2-2, with TRBD1 matching 7 bases. This CDR3 comprises 13 residues. The germline gives CDR1 SGHAT, CDR2 FQNNGV. Trimming at V came to 3 bases and at J to 6 bases, leaving 1 base not matched to a gene. The CDR3 loop reads CASSFQGAGELFF. The CDR3 bases are TGTGCCAGCAGCTTCCAGGGGGCCGGGGAGCTGTTTTTT. Full variable domain (missing parts from reference TRBV11-2 and TRBJ2-2): EAGVAQSPRYKIIEKRQSVAFWCNPISGHATLYWYQQILGQGPKLLIQFQNNGVVDDSQLPKDRFSAERLKGVDSTLKIQPAKLEDSAVYLCASSFQGAGELFFGEGSRLTVL.

The genes are TRBV29-1 and TRBJ2-3; TRBD2 is a possible D gene (6 bases). The CDR3 covers 15 residues. Looked up from germline, CDR1 is SQVTM and CDR2 is ANQGSEA. V was shortened by 6 bases and J by 2 bases, with 18 bases between the two germline ends. The CDR3 DNA is TGCAGCGTCCCCGGGGGTAGGGGAGTCACAGATACGCAGTATTTT. As protein: CSVPGGRGVTDTQYF.

The chain carries TRBV7-2 and TRBJ2-3, with D possibly TRBD1 on 5 matching bases. V lost 4 bases to trimming and J lost 4 bases, with 9 bases between them. Germline assignment: CDR1 SGHTA and CDR2 FQGNSA. The CDR3 has 13 residues. The CDR3 DNA reads TGTGCCAGCAGCTCCAGGGCCCCAGATACGCAGTATTTT. Its protein product is CASSSRAPDTQYF. Looking up the rest from reference TRBV7-2 and TRBJ2-3 gives the full variable domain: GAGVSQSPSNKVTEKGKDVELRCDPISGHTALYWYRQSLGQGLEFLIYFQGNSAPDKSGLPSDRFSAERTGGSVSTLTIQRTQQEDSAVYLCASSSRAPDTQYFGPGTRLTVL.

The V call is TRBV7-9, the J call TRBJ1-2; D gene ambiguous. This CDR3 region has 13 residues. Germline V gene lookup returns CDR1 SEHNR and CDR2 FQNEAQ (reference sequence). The ends were cut back, 5 bases at V and 1 base at J, with 8 bases in the middle. In DNA, the CDR3 is TGTGCCAGCAGCCCCGGCAGTAACTATGGCTACACCTTC. This gives the protein CASSPGSNYGYTF.

This chain joins TRBV12-3 or TRBV12-4 and TRBJ1-4, with D tentatively TRBD1 (6 bases). The length of the CDR3 is 14 residues. V gave up 5 bases and J gave up 4 bases, with 11 bases separating them. The CDR3 bases are TGTGCCAGCAGTGTGGACAGCATTAATGAAAAACTGTTTTTT. Its protein is CASSVDSINEKLFF.

The rearrangement joins TRBV5-1 to TRBJ2-3, with D perhaps given as TRBD1 or TRBD2 (5 bases each). Between the trimmed V and J ends, which lost 0 bases and 3 bases, there was a span of 11 bases. The CDR3 runs to 15 residues. CDR1 SGHRS and CDR2 YFSETQ come from the germline V gene. CDR3: CASSLDSGATDTQYF. The CDR3 bases are TGCGCCAGCAGCTTGGACTCCGGGGCGACAGATACGCAGTATTTT.

This clonotype was picked up a small number of times. The chain employs TRBV7-3 and TRBJ1-6; no clear D gene. The V and J ends lost 2 bases and 2 bases respectively, with 10 bases between them. The CDR3 sequence is 16 residues long. Germline V gene lookup returns CDR1 SGHTA and CDR2 FQGTGA. The CDR3 reads CASSLGKAAYNSPLHF. CDR3 nucleotide sequence: TGTGCCAGCAGCTTAGGGAAGGCGGCCTATAATTCACCCCTCCACTTT.

The V call is TRBV5-5, the J call TRBJ2-7, with 13 bases fitting TRBD2. CDR1 and CDR2 (germline): SGHKS, YYEKEE (reference sequence). Trimming removed 2 bases from V and 0 bases from J; junction bases left unmatched: 2. CDR3 length: 16 residues. The CDR3 reads CASSLGLAGASYEQYV. CDR3 DNA: TGTGCCAGCAGCTTAGGACTAGCGGGGGCCTCCTACGAGCAGTACGTC.

The genes are TRBV5-5 and TRBJ2-1, with TRBD2 matching 9 bases. This CDR3 is built from 14 residues. From germline, CDR1 is SGHKS and CDR2 YYEKEE (reference sequence). J lost 10 bases, V lost 0 bases, and 5 bases had no gene match. The CDR3 region has the DNA TGTGCCAGCAGCTTGGGTCCCCTAGCGGGAGAGCAGTTCTTC. It translates to CASSLGPLAGEQFF.

This chain joins TRBV5-4 and TRBJ1-2; D is possibly TRBD1 (5 bases). V lost 2 bases and J 4 bases, leaving 9 bases between the germline ends. Germline lookup yields CDR1 SGHNT and CDR2 YYREEE (reference sequence). The CDR3 length is 13 residues. The CDR3 DNA reads as TGTGCCAGCAGCTTCGGGGGAGGCTATGGCTACACCTTC. Its protein is CASSFGGGYGYTF.

V usage is TRBV28 and J usage is TRBJ2-5; D gene uncertain. Germline CDR1 is MDHEN and CDR2 is SYDVKM. Trimming removed 6 bases from V and 3 bases from J, with 14 bases in between. The CDR3 is made up of 14 amino acids. CDR3 nucleotides: TGTGCCAGCAGACCCGGGCAGAATAAAGAGACCCAGTACTTC. As protein: CASRPGQNKETQYF.

This clonotype was detected only a few times. The rearrangement joins TRBV6-6 to TRBJ2-7; 12 bases align to TRBD2. Germline trimming cut 0 bases from V and 3 bases from J; bases unmatched to any gene: 3. The CDR3 is 16 amino acids. The V gene's germline CDR1 is MNHNY and CDR2 SVGAGI (reference sequence). The DNA of the CDR3 is TGTGCCAGCAGTTACTCGAGACTAGCGGGGGTCTACGAGCAGTACTTC. Translation gives CASSYSRLAGVYEQYF.

This clonotype has only a few counts. V gene TRBV7-2 combines with J gene TRBJ2-3; 9 nucleotides agree with TRBD2. This CDR3 has 15 residues. From germline, CDR1 is SGHTA and CDR2 FQGNSA. V lost 6 bases to trimming and J lost 1 base; unmatched junction nucleotides: 5. The CDR3 DNA follows: TGTGCCAGCAGACGGATAGCGGGGGGCACAGATACGCAGTATTTT. Translating it yields CASRRIAGGTDTQYF.

This clonotype appeared many times. The chain combines TRBV7-9 with TRBJ1-1, with TRBD1 identical over 7 bases. Looked up from germline, CDR1 is SEHNR and CDR2 is FQNEAQ (reference sequence). V lost 5 bases, J lost 1 base, and 7 bases stayed unmatched. The CDR3 runs 15 residues. CDR3 sequence (DNA): TGTGCCAGCAGCCCAAGGAGACAGGGGAACACTGAAGCTTTCTTT. Encoded protein: CASSPRRQGNTEAFF.

This clonotype was seen a single time. A single base separates this from a much larger clone, so it may be a read error. The CDR3 DNA reads TGTGACAGCAGCTCCCCCGCTTATTTTCTAGCGGGGCGATACACAGATACGCAGTATTTT. Translated: CDSSSPAYFLAGRYTDTQYF. The chain has TRBV7-9 and TRBJ2-3; TRBD2 aligns across 9 bases. The germline V gene has CDR1 SEHNR and CDR2 FQNEAQ (reference sequence). CDR3 length: 20 amino acids.

This clonotype occurred many times. The chain uses TRBV7-2 and TRBJ1-2, with TRBD1 matching 7 bases. V was pared by 5 bases and J by 2 bases, with 8 bases of the junction left unmatched. The CDR3 loop spans 15 amino acids. Germline values: CDR1 SGHTA, CDR2 FQGNSA. CDR3 in amino acids: CASSVNRGANYGYTF. As DNA, the CDR3 is TGTGCCAGCAGCGTGAACAGGGGAGCAAACTATGGCTACACCTTC. Filled out from reference TRBV7-2 and TRBJ1-2, the complete variable domain reads GAGVSQSPSNKVTEKGKDVELRCDPISGHTALYWYRQSLGQGLEFLIYFQGNSAPDKSGLPSDRFSAERTGGSVSTLTIQRTQQEDSAVYLCASSVNRGANYGYTFGSGTRLTVV.

The table lists this clonotype with a few counts. J is TRBJ2-7 and V is TRBV5-5; TRBD1 aligns across 9 bases. V lost 7 bases to trimming and J lost 2 bases; unmatched junction nucleotides: 10. The CDR3 has 15 amino acids. CDR1 SGHKS and CDR2 YYEKEE come from the germline V gene (reference sequence). This CDR3 is CASALAGTGTYEQYF. The DNA for the CDR3 is TGTGCCAGCGCCCTTGCCGGGACAGGGACCTACGAGCAGTACTTC. The full variable domain, its missing parts supplied by reference TRBV5-5 and TRBJ2-7, is DAGVTQSPTHLIKTRGQQVTLRCSPISGHKSVSWYQQVLGQGPQFIFQYYEKEERGRGNFPDRFSARQFPNYSSELNVNALLLGDSALYLCASALAGTGTYEQYFGPGTRLTVT.

The chain has TRBV19 and TRBJ2-4; no reliable D call. Trimming took 10 bases from V and 1 from J, leaving 17 bases between them. In germline, CDR1 is LNHDA, CDR2 SQIVND (reference sequence). This CDR3 is 15 amino acids long. CDR3 sequence (DNA): TGTGCCACCCATGTTTTCGGGCTGGCCAAAAACATTCAGTACTTC. It translates to CATHVFGLAKNIQYF.